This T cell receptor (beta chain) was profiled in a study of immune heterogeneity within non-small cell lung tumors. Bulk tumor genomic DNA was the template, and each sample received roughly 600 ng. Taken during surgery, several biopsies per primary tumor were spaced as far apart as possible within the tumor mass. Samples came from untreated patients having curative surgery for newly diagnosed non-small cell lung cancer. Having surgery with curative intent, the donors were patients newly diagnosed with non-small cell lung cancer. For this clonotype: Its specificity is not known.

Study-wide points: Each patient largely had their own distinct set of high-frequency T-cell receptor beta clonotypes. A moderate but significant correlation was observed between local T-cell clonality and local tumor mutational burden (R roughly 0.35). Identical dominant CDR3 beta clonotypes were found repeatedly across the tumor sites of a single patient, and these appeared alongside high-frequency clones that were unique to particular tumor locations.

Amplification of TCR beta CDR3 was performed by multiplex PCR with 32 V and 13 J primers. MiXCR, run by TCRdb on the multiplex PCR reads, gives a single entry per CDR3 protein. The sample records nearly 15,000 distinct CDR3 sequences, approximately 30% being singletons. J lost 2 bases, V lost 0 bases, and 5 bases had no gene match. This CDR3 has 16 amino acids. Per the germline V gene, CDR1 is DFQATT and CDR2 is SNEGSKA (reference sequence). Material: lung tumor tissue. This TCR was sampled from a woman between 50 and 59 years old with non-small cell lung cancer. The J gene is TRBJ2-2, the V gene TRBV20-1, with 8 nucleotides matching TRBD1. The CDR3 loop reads CSAREEQGGNTGELFF. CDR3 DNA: TGCAGTGCTAGAGAGGAACAGGGGGGAAACACCGGGGAGCTGTTTTTT.